What follows are 27 T cell receptor beta chains derived from one specimen sequenced in a study of Ad26.COV2.S vaccination and SARS-CoV-2 variants. Treatment here: around 19 received Ad26.COV2.S at low or high dose, single or two shots; 5 received placebo; per-sample allocation not given. The study sampled participants on day 63 after the first vaccine or placebo injection. Method: immunoSEQ multiplex PCR; TCRdb's copy keeps in-frame clones and lacks some. The sample contains some 300,000 clones, around four fifths of which appear only once. Material: peripheral blood, obtained in a trial of Ad26.COV2.S vaccine versus placebo. The receptors derive from a person between 18 and 59 years old who received the Ad26.COV2.S COVID-19 vaccine or a placebo.

This clone is a singleton in its sample. The V call is TRBV7-3, the J call TRBJ2-2; D gene uncertain. Germline V gene sequence: CDR1 SGHTA, CDR2 FQGTGA. V shed 4 bases and J shed 0 bases, with 6 bases lying between them. The CDR3 spans 14 residues. As DNA, the CDR3 is TGTGCCAGCAGCTCCGGACCGAACACCGGGGAGCTGTTTTTT. Translation gives CASSSGPNTGELFF.

CDR3 in amino acids: CASSLSTSTDTQYF. The CDR3 coding sequence is TGTGCCAGCAGCTTAAGCACGAGCACAGATACGCAGTATTTT. The rearrangement uses TRBV7-3 and TRBJ2-3; D gene unclear. The V gene lost 1 base and the J gene lost 0 bases, with 5 bases spanning the gap. CDR3 length equals 14 residues. The V gene's germline CDR1 is SGHTA and CDR2 FQGTGA.

V and J are TRBV19 and TRBJ1-4; TRBD1 matches 7 bases. Germline V gene data show CDR1 as LNHDA and CDR2 as SQIVND (reference sequence). V shed 6 bases, J shed 5 bases, and the junction held 6 bases outside the gene matches. The CDR3 totals 14 residues. CDR3 sequence reads: CASRTTGWNEKLFF. CDR3 in DNA: TGTGCCAGTAGGACGACAGGGTGGAATGAAAAACTGTTTTTT.

The genes are TRBV4-1 and TRBJ2-2, with 10 bases aligning to TRBD2. V gave up 4 bases and J gave up 0 bases; unmatched junction bases: 5. This CDR3 contains 17 residues. Germline V gene sequence: CDR1 MGHRA, CDR2 YSYEKL. CDR3 nucleotides: TGCGCCAGCAGCCGCCTAGCGGGGGACGCGAACACCGGGGAGCTGTTTTTT. Its protein product is CASSRLAGDANTGELFF.

In regard to this clone: The same CDR3 is also encoded by other DNA sequences in this sample. V and J are TRBV18 and TRBJ2-5, with D unclear. Germline CDR1 is KGHSH and CDR2 is LQKENI. V was shortened by 3 bases and J by 2 bases, with 4 bases between the two germline ends. The CDR3 length is 12 residues. CDR3 in amino acids: CASSPSQETQYF. As DNA, the CDR3 is TGTGCCAGCTCACCGAGTCAAGAGACCCAGTACTTC.

The rearrangement joins TRBV28 to TRBJ2-7, with D possibly being TRBD2 (6 bases). CDR1 and CDR2 (germline): MDHEN, SYDVKM. The CDR3 sequence is 14 residues long. V shed 4 bases and J shed 7 bases, with 17 bases lying between them. Here the CDR3 DNA reads TGTGCCAGCAGTTCTCCCCGGGGGATGAGGGAGCAGTACTTC. It is translated as CASSSPRGMREQYF.

The chain joins TRBV7-3 to TRBJ2-5; 12 bases are shared with TRBD1. The V gene end was trimmed by 1 base and the J gene end by 5 bases; junction bases not matched to a gene: 2. Germline CDR1 reads SGHTA; CDR2 reads FQGTGA. The CDR3 is 15 amino acids. CDR3 sequence reads: CASSLIGTGGETQYF. The CDR3 region has the DNA TGTGCCAGCAGCTTAATAGGGACAGGGGGCGAGACCCAGTACTTC.

This clone was seen a single time. The genes are TRBV18 and TRBJ1-1; possibly TRBD1 for D (6 bases). The V gene lost 4 bases and the J gene lost 8 bases, with 20 bases spanning the gap. The CDR3 is 15 amino acids. Germline V gene sequence: CDR1 KGHSH, CDR2 LQKENI. The CDR3 is CASSRQGPPHGEAFF. The CDR3 DNA reads TGTGCCAGCTCACGTCAGGGGCCCCCACATGGGGAAGCTTTCTTT.

The chain combines TRBV15 with TRBJ2-5; TRBD2 aligns across 13 bases. This CDR3 spans 15 amino acids. V trimming: 5 bases; J trimming: 5 bases; junction bases outside the gene matches: 5. Germline V gives CDR1 LNHNV, CDR2 YYDKDF (reference sequence). CDR3: CATSSTSGGLETQYF. In DNA, the CDR3 is TGTGCCACCAGCTCGACTAGCGGGGGGCTGGAGACCCAGTACTTC.

This chain uses TRBV20-1 with TRBJ1-4, with 7 nucleotides matching TRBD1. The CDR3 has 14 residues. Germline lookup yields CDR1 DFQATT and CDR2 SNEGSKA (reference sequence). Trimming took 3 bases from V and 8 from J; bases not matched to a gene: 9. The CDR3 region is CSASGDSIQEKLFF. CDR3 coding DNA: TGCAGTGCTAGTGGGGACAGTATACAAGAAAAACTGTTTTTT.

The chain has TRBV18 and TRBJ2-7; TRBD1 or TRBD2 may be the D gene (8 bases each). CDR1 is KGHSH and CDR2 is LQKENI in the germline V gene. This CDR3 spans 14 amino acids. V shed 6 bases and J shed 9 bases, with 21 bases lying between them. The CDR3 is CASSRGDRSKGQYF. The DNA of the CDR3 is TGTGCCAGCTCGCGGGGGGACAGGTCCAAAGGGCAGTACTTC.

Here the CDR3 reads CASSPPDSNSGNTIYF. CDR3 nucleotide sequence: TGTGCCAGCTCACCACCGGACAGCAACTCTGGAAACACCATATATTTT. The chain has TRBV18 and TRBJ1-3, with TRBD1 as a possible D gene (6 bases). The CDR3 covers 16 residues. V lost 0 bases and J lost 0, with 9 bases in between. Germline assignment: CDR1 KGHSH and CDR2 LQKENI.

In its sample, this clone was seen once. The rearrangement links TRBV12-3 or TRBV12-4 to TRBJ2-1; 7 bases are a match to TRBD1. V was clipped by 5 bases and J by 3 bases; unmatched bases: 1. The CDR3 runs 13 residues. The CDR3, as DNA: TGTGCCAGCAGTGACAGGGACTACAATGAGCAGTTCTTC. Amino acids: CASSDRDYNEQFF.

V gene TRBV10-3 combines with J gene TRBJ2-1; 9 nucleotides agree with TRBD2. The CDR3 has 14 residues. J gave up 6 bases and V 6 bases, and 6 bases lay outside the gene matches. In germline, CDR1 is ENHRY, CDR2 SYGVKD. The CDR3 DNA follows: TGTGCCATCAGGCCCGGCGGGGGGGCCAATGAGCAGTTCTTC. It yields the protein CAIRPGGGANEQFF.

The chain is built from TRBV2 and TRBJ1-6; TRBD1 might be the D (5 bases). V gave up 7 bases and J gave up 5 bases, with 12 bases separating them. The CDR3 is 14 amino acids. In germline, CDR1 is SNHLY, CDR2 FYNNEI. Here the CDR3 reads CASTAGRNNSPLHF. In nucleotides, the CDR3 is TGTGCCAGCACGGCAGGGCGGAATAATTCACCCCTCCACTTT.

The V gene is TRBV5-5, the J gene TRBJ2-7; a weak D match, TRBD2 (6 bases). Trimming took off 2 bases at V and 6 bases at J, with 18 bases between the two ends. The V gene's germline CDR1 is SGHKS and CDR2 YYEKEE (reference sequence). There are 15 residues in the CDR3. Here the CDR3 reads CASSFALAETVEQYF. DNA of the CDR3: TGTGCCAGCAGCTTCGCGTTAGCGGAGACTGTCGAGCAGTACTTC.

As DNA, the CDR3 is TGCGCCAGCGCTGAACGGGGGGATGTCAATGAGCAGTTCTTC. This translates into CASAERGDVNEQFF. The rearrangement joins TRBV5-1 to TRBJ2-1; 7 positions match TRBD2. V shed 7 bases, J shed 6 bases, and the junction held 10 bases outside the gene matches. Germline values: CDR1 SGHRS, CDR2 YFSETQ. The CDR3 covers 14 residues.

The genes are TRBV5-1 and TRBJ2-1; D is ambiguous. Germline V gene sequence: CDR1 SGHRS, CDR2 YFSETQ. The CDR3 spans 13 residues. The V end lost 2 bases, the J end lost 8 bases, and 11 bases lay between the germline ends. CDR3 nucleotides: TGCGCCAGCAGCTTAATGGGTAAACATGAGCAGTTCTTC. Translating it yields CASSLMGKHEQFF.

This clone has a single count. The J gene is TRBJ2-5, the V gene TRBV9; TRBD2 agrees at 7 bases. With V trimmed by 0 bases and J by 3 bases, 2 bases remained unmatched. The V gene's germline CDR1 is SGDLS and CDR2 YYNGEE. The CDR3 totals 14 residues. The CDR3 protein is CASSVGLAEETQYF. The CDR3 coding sequence is TGTGCCAGCAGCGTAGGCCTAGCGGAAGAGACCCAGTACTTC.

The DNA for the CDR3 is TGTGCCAGCAGCTTGGGCTGGTCAGTTGGACAGCCCCAGCATTTT. Protein: CASSLGWSVGQPQHF. J is TRBJ1-5 and V is TRBV5-8, with no clear D. The CDR3 length is 15 residues. Germline loops: CDR1 SGHTS, CDR2 YDEGEE. The V end lost 0 bases, the J end lost 7 bases, and 14 bases lay between the germline ends. Together with reference TRBV5-8 and TRBJ1-5, the CDR3 gives the full variable domain: EAGVTQSPTHLIKTRGQQATLRCSPISGHTSVYWYQQALGLGLQFLLWYDEGEERNRGNFPPRFSGRQFPNYSSELNVNALELEDSALYLCASSLGWSVGQPQHFGDGTRLSIL.

V and J are TRBV28 and TRBJ2-7; D is undetermined. The CDR3 consists of 12 residues. Germline V gives CDR1 MDHEN, CDR2 SYDVKM. V dropped 4 bases and J dropped 6 bases, with 10 bases sitting between them. The CDR3 DNA reads TGTGCCAGCAGTTCACCGGGCAGCGAGCAGTACTTC. Translating gives CASSSPGSEQYF. The entire variable domain, with the rest obtained from reference TRBV28 and TRBJ2-7, is as follows: DVKVTQSSRYLVKRTGEKVFLECVQDMDHENMFWYRQDPGLGLRLIYFSYDVKMKEKGDIPEGYSVSREKKERFSLILESASTNQTSMYLCASSSPGSEQYFGPGTRLTVT.

The CDR3 protein is CASTGQANTGELFF. The CDR3 region has the DNA TGTGCCAGTACGGGACAGGCGAACACCGGGGAGCTGTTTTTT. This chain links TRBV6-5 with TRBJ2-2, with 8 bases matching TRBD1. The CDR3 is made up of 14 amino acids. The germline V gene has CDR1 MNHEY and CDR2 SVGAGI. Germline trimming cut 9 bases from V and 0 bases from J; bases unmatched to any gene: 3.

The V call is TRBV10-3, the J call TRBJ1-2; a possible D gene is TRBD1 (5 bases). The germline CDR1 and CDR2 sequences are ENHRY and SYGVKD. V shed 3 bases and J shed 0 bases, with 8 bases lying between them. The CDR3 totals 14 residues. CDR3 DNA sequence: TGTGCCATCAGTGATCAGGGAGCTAACTATGGCTACACCTTC. Amino acids: CAISDQGANYGYTF.

The J gene is TRBJ1-2, the V gene TRBV7-3, with 9 bases lining up with TRBD1. The V gene's germline CDR1 is SGHTA and CDR2 FQGTGA. This CDR3 has 13 residues. Trimming cost V 5 bases and J 7 bases; bases outside gene matches: 5. The chain's CDR3 is CASSEGQGLGYTF. CDR3 sequence (DNA): TGTGCCAGCAGCGAGGGACAGGGACTTGGCTACACCTTC.

This clone was observed a handful of times. The chain joins TRBV7-2 to TRBJ1-2, with a weak D call TRBD1 (5 bases). The ends were cut back, 0 bases at V and 2 bases at J, with 7 bases in the middle. CDR1 SGHTA and CDR2 FQGNSA come from the germline V gene. This CDR3 is built from 14 residues. In DNA, the CDR3 is TGTGCCAGCAGCTTAGCACCAGGGAACTATGGCTACACCTTC. It codes for CASSLAPGNYGYTF.

The V gene is TRBV29-1, the J gene TRBJ1-1; D is unclear. V lost 7 bases, J lost 1 base, and 16 bases lay in between. The germline gives CDR1 SQVTM, CDR2 ANQGSEA. This CDR3 has 14 residues. CDR3 sequence reads: CSAKSPPSNTEAFF. CDR3 nucleotide sequence: TGCAGCGCAAAAAGCCCGCCTTCGAACACTGAAGCTTTCTTT. The entire variable domain, with the rest obtained from reference TRBV29-1 and TRBJ1-1, is as follows: SAVISQKPSRDICQRGTSLTIQCQVDSQVTMMFWYRQQPGQSLTLIATANQGSEATYESGFVIDKFPISRPNLTFSTLTVSNMSPEDSSIYLCSAKSPPSNTEAFFGQGTRLTVV.

The gene calls are TRBV3-1 (or the pseudogene TRBV3-2) and TRBJ2-7; D gene uncertain. The CDR3 is made up of 11 amino acids. Trimming shortened V by 2 bases and J by 3 bases, and 2 bases separated the two germline ends. In germline, CDR1 is LGHDT, CDR2 YNNKEL (reference sequence). The CDR3 protein is CASSQNYEQYF. CDR3 bases: TGTGCCAGCAGCCAAAACTACGAGCAGTACTTC.